These 14 T cell receptor beta chains were sequenced from one sample in a study of human T cells and chemical hapten exposure. TCRdb analysed the RACE reads with MiXCR anew, one entry per CDR3 protein. Found here are some 330,000 distinct CDR3 sequences, around 5.5% of them singletons; the top ten hold about 8.7%. Time point noted: pre-sensitization, week 0. Treatment noted: therapeutic diphenylcyclopropenone sensitization with weekly scalp DPC. Source: whole blood, taken in connection with sensitization to the hapten diphenylcyclopropenone (DPC). These receptors were taken from a woman aged 18-29 years with alopecia areata. Some clones in this sample may be carry-over from other donors' samples.

This chain connects TRBV12-3 or TRBV12-4 to TRBJ2-3; TRBD2 is a possible D gene (7 bases). The V end was cut by 7 bases, the J end by 2 bases, with 16 bases between. This CDR3 has 15 residues. The CDR3 nucleotides read TGTGCCAGCACCGAGATGGCGGGGGCCACAGATACGCAGTATTTT. Protein: CASTEMAGATDTQYF.

This clonotype has at least ten counts. The chain is built from TRBV6-1 and TRBJ1-2; the match to TRBD1 covers 7 bases. With V trimmed by 6 bases and J by 6 bases, 10 bases remained unmatched. The length of the CDR3 is 14 residues. Germline V CDR1 and CDR2: MNHNS, SASEGT. The CDR3 sequence: CASSLLKTGNGYTF. The CDR3 region has the DNA TGTGCCAGCAGCCTTCTCAAGACAGGGAATGGCTACACCTTC.

This clonotype came up a few times. CDR3 residues: CASSLGRTGEAFF. The CDR3 coding sequence is TGTGCCAGCAGCTTAGGTCGGACAGGGGAAGCTTTCTTT. This rearrangement joins TRBV7-2 to TRBJ1-1; 8 nucleotides align to TRBD1. CDR1 and CDR2 (germline): SGHTA, FQGNSA. With V trimmed by 1 base and J by 8 bases, 3 bases remained unmatched. CDR3 length equals 13 residues.

The table lists this clonotype with many counts. This chain joins TRBV5-6 and TRBJ2-1; 8 bases align to TRBD1. Losses at the gene ends were 3 bases for V and 8 bases for J; bases not matched to a gene: 7. This CDR3 is built from 14 residues. The germline gives CDR1 SGHDT, CDR2 YYEEEE. The CDR3 DNA reads as TGTGCCAGCAGCTATCCAGGGGGCTTGGATGAGCAGTTCTTC. Amino acid sequence: CASSYPGGLDEQFF.

This chain joins TRBV27 and TRBJ1-2, with 8 bases lining up with TRBD1. V dropped 5 bases and J dropped 5; count of bases not matched to a gene: 7. The CDR3 runs to 14 residues. In germline, CDR1 is MNHEY, CDR2 SMNVEV (reference sequence). CDR3 loop: CASSPQQGGYGYTF. For the CDR3, the DNA is TGTGCCAGCAGTCCCCAACAGGGGGGATATGGCTACACCTTC.

This clonotype was detected many times. This sequence joins TRBV20-1 and TRBJ2-1; 8 bases line up with TRBD2. The V gene end was trimmed by 5 bases and the J gene end by 6 bases; junction bases not matched to a gene: 9. Germline-derived CDR1 and CDR2 are DFQATT and SNEGSKA (reference sequence). The CDR3 is 14 residues long. The CDR3 protein is CSAGSGGSSNEQFF. The CDR3 DNA reads as TGCAGTGCTGGCAGCGGGGGCTCTTCCAATGAGCAGTTCTTC.

This clonotype came up many times. The V gene is TRBV6-2 or TRBV6-3, the J gene TRBJ1-1; D gene ambiguous. Germline CDR1 MNHEY, CDR2 SVGEGT. This CDR3 region has 15 residues. V dropped 0 bases and J dropped 3 bases, with 11 bases sitting between them. DNA of the CDR3: TGTGCCAGCAGTTACTCAGGTTCCCTCGACACTGAAGCTTTCTTT. Translating gives CASSYSGSLDTEAFF.

This clonotype was recorded a few times. The rearrangement links TRBV29-1 to TRBJ2-2, with D unclear. Deletions cut 6 bases from V and 4 bases from J, with 6 bases between. The germline CDR1 and CDR2 sequences are SQVTM and ANQGSEA. The CDR3 totals 11 residues. CDR3 protein: CSVGFTGELFF. The CDR3 DNA reads as TGCAGCGTCGGCTTCACCGGGGAGCTGTTTTTT.

The genes are TRBV5-1 and TRBJ2-3; D not certain. Trimming left V 4 bases short and J 5 bases short, with 14 bases between. The CDR3 is made up of 14 amino acids. Germline CDR1 is SGHRS and CDR2 is YFSETQ. The CDR3 reads CASSGRANRDTQYF. The CDR3 bases are TGCGCCAGCAGCGGAAGGGCCAATCGAGATACGCAGTATTTT.

The J gene is TRBJ1-1, the V gene TRBV12-3 or TRBV12-4, with 9 nucleotides matching TRBD1. The CDR3 runs 20 residues. After removal of 6 bases from V and 0 bases from J, the junction contained 20 bases not matched to a gene. The CDR3 sequence: CASRSVDRGFRSYMNTEAFF. CDR3 sequence (DNA): TGTGCCAGCAGATCAGTGGACAGGGGCTTTCGATCCTACATGAACACTGAAGCTTTCTTT.

This clonotype was seen only a few times. The chain has TRBV4-3 and TRBJ2-3, with 11 positions matching TRBD2. The length of the CDR3 is 17 residues. The germline gives CDR1 LGHNA, CDR2 YSLEER. J was trimmed by 1 base and V by 4 bases; bases with no gene match: 7. The DNA of the CDR3 is TGCGCCAGCAGCCTACAACTTAGCGGGGGGGGCACAGATACGCAGTATTTT. Translated: CASSLQLSGGGTDTQYF.

In its sample, this clonotype was seen many times. The chain is built from TRBV7-8 and TRBJ2-3; 9 bases are a match to TRBD2. The CDR3 is 16 residues long. Germline V lookup: CDR1 SGHVS, CDR2 FQNEAQ. V shed 5 bases and J 3 bases; nucleotides not matched to a gene: 9. CDR3 nucleotide sequence: TGTGCCAGCAGCCCCCGCGGGGGGGTGAGGACAGATACGCAGTATTTT. It is translated as CASSPRGGVRTDTQYF.

CDR3: CATSRDWANSPLHF. CDR3 nucleotide sequence: TGTGCCACCAGCAGAGATTGGGCAAATTCACCCCTCCACTTT. V is TRBV15 and J is TRBJ1-6; D not resolved. This CDR3 spans 14 amino acids. V was shortened by 0 bases and J by 7 bases, with 7 bases between the two germline ends. Germline CDR1 reads LNHNV; CDR2 reads YYDKDF (reference sequence).

Many counts were recorded for this clonotype. The chain joins TRBV7-2 to TRBJ1-2; D is ambiguous. The germline gives CDR1 SGHTA, CDR2 FQGNSA. There are 14 residues in the CDR3. The V gene lost 4 bases and the J gene lost 8 bases, with 17 bases spanning the gap. In DNA form, the CDR3 reads TGTGCCAGCAGCTCAAGCACCCTCTTGCGCGGCTACACCTTC. Translated, it gives CASSSSTLLRGYTF. Combining the CDR3 with reference TRBV7-2 and TRBJ1-2 gives the whole variable domain GAGVSQSPSNKVTEKGKDVELRCDPISGHTALYWYRQSLGQGLEFLIYFQGNSAPDKSGLPSDRFSAERTGGSVSTLTIQRTQQEDSAVYLCASSSSTLLRGYTFGSGTRLTVV.